This TCR beta chain was captured by sequencing in a study of blood T cell repertoires in COVID-19. Study background: Acute and convalescent COVID-19 specimens originated in the United States, Italy and Spain.

Per the study methods: Amplification with reference gene primers provided the estimates of nucleated cell counts. The method was immunoSEQ multiplex PCR; TCRdb's version includes in-frame clones alone and lacks a portion of them. V and J calls and clone size are given by that table; D and trimming were obtained from the DNA. The sample consists of roughly 55,000 clones, roughly 79% of them appearing once. J lost 2 bases, V lost 1 base, and 13 bases had no gene match. The CDR3 is 18 amino acids. Germline loops: CDR1 SNHLY, CDR2 FYNNEI. The origin of this receptor is a man in his 60s with acute or convalescent COVID-19. The rearrangement uses TRBV2 and TRBJ2-5; TRBD1 agrees at 7 bases. Sequencing used peripheral blood. The CDR3 here is CASSEGQGTSLRQETQYF. CDR3 bases: TGTGCCAGCAGTGAAGGACAGGGTACCTCCCTACGACAAGAGACCCAGTACTTC.